The count of the clone carrying this T cell receptor (beta chain) is one. There are 16 residues in the CDR3. This record belongs to a study of blood T cell repertoires in COVID-19. Across the study: The samples span acute and convalescent COVID-19 from the United States, Italy and Spain.

The Seattle patients joined while their infection was active and were tracked longitudinally afterward. Per the authors' pipeline: How many nucleated cells were present was estimated from reference gene primer amplification. Measured with immunoSEQ multiplex PCR; TCRdb has only the in-frame clones, and not every one. V and J calls and clone size follow that table, whereas D and trimming were derived from the DNA. This repertoire shows under 300,000 clones, about 81% found once; its top ten account for almost 1.5%. The clonotype was recovered from a human donor with COVID-19, enrolled during active disease. The donor label of this sample is uncertain. The rearrangement links TRBV21-1 to TRBJ1-1. TRBV21-1 is noted as a pseudogene. The source material was peripheral blood. CDR3 sequence (DNA): TGTGCCAGCAGCCTTGCGGCGGGGGCGAGGAACACTGAAGCTTTCTTT. Translating it yields CASSLAAGARNTEAFF.